This T cell receptor (beta chain) was obtained from a study of OX40 agonist ivuxolimab in advanced cancers. Study in general: Intravenous ivuxolimab at 0.01 to 10 mg/kg was given to patients every 2 weeks. Patients assigned to dose escalation were diagnosed with hepatocellular carcinoma, melanoma, renal cell or head and neck cancer.

Study-wide points: Low normalized T-cell clonal expansion also characterized some of the nonresponders. In CD8+ T cells, expanded clones were on average more numerous than in CD4+.

About this clone itself: The antigen remains undetermined.

The protocol was immunoSEQ multiplex PCR, while the TCRdb copy is restricted to in-frame clones and leaves out a portion. The sample lists 60,000 to 90,000 clones, about 80% occurring once. J lost 2 bases, V lost 3 bases, and 4 bases had no gene match. Germline V gene data show CDR1 as SGHRS and CDR2 as YFSETQ. The CDR3 has 14 amino acids. The chain recombines TRBV5-1 with TRBJ2-7; 8 nucleotides agree with TRBD1. The sequences come from CD4+ or CD8+ T cells sorted from blood, collected in a trial of the OX40 agonist ivuxolimab. The sequence was collected from an adult with an advanced solid tumor such as melanoma, head and neck, liver or kidney cancer. The CDR3 reads CASSWDRPTYEQYF. Here the CDR3 DNA reads TGCGCCAGCAGCTGGGACAGGCCAACCTACGAGCAGTACTTC.